These 26 T cell receptor beta chains were all obtained from the same sample, sequenced in a study of T cells in localized non-small cell lung cancer (dated by TCRdb to 2018 to 2020). Preparation of the library involved the immunoSEQ multiplex PCR assay. The clones in this table, taken by TCRdb from immuneACCESS, are in-frame only. Not every clone is retained; where verified, under half of the shortfall comes from an unresolved V gene, and the cause of the rest is unknown. The sample includes about 41,000 clones, with about 86% observed a single time. The top ten clones comprise 6.5% to 9% of the sample. This specimen consisted of peripheral blood, obtained before any cancer treatment. The receptors stem from a woman aged 18 to 55 with stage III lung adenocarcinoma.

This rearrangement joins TRBV18 to TRBJ1-2; 9 bases line up with TRBD1. J lost 4 bases, V lost 6 bases, and 6 bases had no gene match. This CDR3 has 14 amino acids. Per germline, CDR1 KGHSH and CDR2 LQKENI. CDR3 residues: CASSRGTGSYGYTF. DNA for the CDR3: TGTGCCAGCTCCAGGGGGACAGGGAGCTATGGCTACACCTTC. Full variable domain (rest looked up from reference TRBV18 and TRBJ1-2): NAGVMQNPRHLVRRRGQEARLRCSPMKGHSHVYWYRQLPEEGLKFMVYLQKENIIDESGMPKERFSAEFPKEGPSILRIQQVVRGDSAAYFCASSRGTGSYGYTFGSGTRLTVV.

The chain joins TRBV5-6 to TRBJ1-1, with D tentatively TRBD1 (6 bases). The CDR3 is made up of 13 amino acids. The germline gives CDR1 SGHDT, CDR2 YYEEEE. The V and J ends lost 4 bases and 3 bases respectively, with 10 bases between them. The CDR3 loop reads CASSRTGYTEAFF. The CDR3 DNA reads as TGTGCCAGCAGCCGAACAGGGTACACTGAAGCTTTCTTT.

This clone was observed a handful of times. The chain has TRBV29-1 and TRBJ2-3; D may be TRBD1 (5 bases). The germline V gene encodes CDR1 SQVTM and CDR2 ANQGSEA. V was clipped by 0 bases and J by 6 bases, with 28 bases between them. The CDR3 length is 19 residues. CDR3 sequence reads: CSVEDWPAADTGAWDTQYF. For the CDR3, the DNA is TGCAGCGTTGAAGATTGGCCGGCCGCCGACACAGGAGCTTGGGATACGCAGTATTTT.

This sequence joins TRBV27 and TRBJ1-5; TRBD1 is a possible D gene (5 bases). Germline V lookup: CDR1 MNHEY, CDR2 SMNVEV (reference sequence). V lost 5 bases and J 7 bases, leaving 24 bases between the germline ends. The CDR3 spans 17 residues. CDR3 region: CASSLRVSGGSWQPQHF. The CDR3 region has the DNA TGTGCCAGCAGTCTCCGGGTATCGGGGGGATCATGGCAGCCCCAGCATTTT.

V gene TRBV19 combines with J gene TRBJ2-4; TRBD1 aligns across 10 bases. The germline CDR1 and CDR2 sequences are LNHDA and SQIVND (reference sequence). The CDR3 runs 15 residues. Germline trimming cut 6 bases from V and 3 bases from J; bases unmatched to any gene: 5. DNA of the CDR3: TGTGCCAGTAGAGGGACAGGGGTGGTCAAAAACATTCAGTACTTC. It is translated as CASRGTGVVKNIQYF.

This chain joins TRBV7-9 and TRBJ1-1, with D unclear. V lost 3 bases and J 0 bases, leaving 2 bases between the germline ends. CDR1 is SEHNR, CDR2 FQNEAQ, per germline (reference sequence). This CDR3 has 12 residues. CDR3 sequence: CASSFLNTEAFF. The CDR3 DNA reads TGTGCCAGCAGCTTTCTGAACACTGAAGCTTTCTTT.

This rearrangement joins TRBV5-6 to TRBJ2-1; 8 positions agree with TRBD1. The germline gives CDR1 SGHDT, CDR2 YYEEEE. V shed 3 bases, J shed 4 bases, and the junction held 3 bases outside the gene matches. The CDR3 totals 14 residues. The CDR3 nucleotides are TGTGCCAGCAGCTGGGACAGGTCTTACAATGAGCAGTTCTTC. Encoded protein: CASSWDRSYNEQFF.

Concerning this clone: At one boundary the junction diverges from the germline segment, which might be a read error. DNA of the CDR3: TGTGCCAGCAGGTTAGAATCTGATCGGGCCTACGAGCAGTACTTC. Its translation is CASRLESDRAYEQYF. The gene calls are TRBV13 and TRBJ2-7; D uncertain. CDR3 length: 15 amino acids. Germline V gene sequence: CDR1 PRHDT, CDR2 FYEKMQ (reference sequence).

This chain uses TRBV5-6 with TRBJ2-5; no definite D call. V lost 0 bases and J lost 5, with 11 bases in between. Germline CDR1 reads SGHDT; CDR2 reads YYEEEE. CDR3 length: 14 amino acids. The CDR3 DNA follows: TGTGCCAGCAGCTTGGGCAGCCTCGGGGAGACCCAGTACTTC. Encoded protein: CASSLGSLGETQYF.

This chain connects TRBV5-6 to TRBJ2-1, with 8 bases matching TRBD1. V shed 0 bases and J 8 bases; nucleotides not matched to a gene: 4. Per the germline V gene, CDR1 is SGHDT and CDR2 is YYEEEE. The CDR3 totals 14 residues. CDR3 sequence (DNA): TGTGCCAGCAGCTTGGGTCTCAGGGGGCATGAGCAGTTCTTC. This translates into CASSLGLRGHEQFF.

The V gene is TRBV27, the J gene TRBJ2-3; D possibly corresponds to TRBD2 (7 bases). Trimming stripped 2 bases from V and 0 bases from J, with 12 bases between. Germline CDR1 is MNHEY and CDR2 is SMNVEV (reference sequence). CDR3 length: 16 amino acids. CDR3 loop: CASSLGGGSSTDTQYF. DNA of the CDR3: TGTGCCAGCAGTTTAGGGGGGGGCTCTAGCACAGATACGCAGTATTTT.

The chain joins TRBV10-1 to TRBJ2-3; a possible D gene is TRBD1 (6 bases). CDR3 length: 13 residues. The germline V gene has CDR1 WNHNN and CDR2 SYGVQD (reference sequence). The V end was cut by 3 bases, the J end by 4 bases, with 8 bases between. The CDR3 reads CASSEQGADTQYF. CDR3 DNA: TGCGCCAGCAGTGAACAGGGCGCAGATACGCAGTATTTT.

The V gene is TRBV11-2, the J gene TRBJ2-4; 10 bases fit TRBD2. J lost 9 bases, V lost 5 bases, and 13 bases had no gene match. Per the germline V gene, CDR1 is SGHAT and CDR2 is FQNNGV. This CDR3 spans 16 amino acids. CDR3 amino acids: CASSPVFSGGKGIQYF. The CDR3, as DNA: TGTGCCAGCAGCCCGGTTTTTAGCGGGGGGAAGGGCATTCAGTACTTC.

The rearrangement uses TRBV11-1 and TRBJ2-5; 10 bases agree with TRBD1. CDR1 is SGHAT, CDR2 FQDESV, per germline (reference sequence). The CDR3 has 16 amino acids. Trimming cost V 2 bases and J 4 bases; bases outside gene matches: 7. DNA for the CDR3: TGTGCCAGCAGCTTACATGCGGGACAGGGGAGAGAGACCCAGTACTTC. This encodes CASSLHAGQGRETQYF.

V is TRBV6-5 and J is TRBJ1-2; tentatively, D is TRBD1 (6 bases). The V gene's germline CDR1 is MNHEY and CDR2 SVGAGI. Trimming shortened V by 6 bases and J by 11 bases, and 13 bases separated the two germline ends. The CDR3 is 11 residues long. The CDR3 here is CASRADRLYTF. The CDR3 DNA is TGTGCCAGCAGGGCTGACAGGTTATACACCTTC.

The sample holds a few counts of this clone. This CDR3 is CAWRFGTGVGYTF. For the CDR3, the DNA is TGTGCCTGGAGGTTCGGGACAGGGGTCGGCTACACCTTC. The chain is built from TRBV30 and TRBJ1-2, with 10 bases that match TRBD1. CDR3 length equals 13 residues. Germline CDR1 reads GTSNPN; CDR2 reads SVGIG (reference sequence). Trimming at V came to 3 bases and at J to 8 bases, leaving 6 bases not matched to a gene.

The chain carries TRBV2 and TRBJ1-5; D is possibly TRBD1 (5 bases). CDR1 SNHLY and CDR2 FYNNEI come from the germline V gene. The CDR3 is 14 residues long. V lost 6 bases and J 0 bases, leaving 9 bases between the germline ends. The CDR3 DNA reads as TGTGCCAGCAGGGACATTTATAGCAATCAGCCCCAGCATTTT. Its protein product is CASRDIYSNQPQHF.

The chain couples TRBV9 to TRBJ1-6; the D gene is possibly TRBD1 (6 bases). This CDR3 contains 15 residues. The V end was cut by 4 bases, the J end by 10 bases, with 18 bases between. CDR1 is SGDLS, CDR2 YYNGEE, per germline. CDR3 nucleotides: TGTGCCAGCAGCCCCGCCGCGGACAGAGGATCACCCCTCCACTTT. It translates to CASSPAADRGSPLHF.

The V call is TRBV7-2, the J call TRBJ2-1, with D hard to call. Trimming took off 6 bases at V and 3 bases at J, with 18 bases between the two ends. The CDR3 extends over 16 amino acids. Per germline, CDR1 SGHTA and CDR2 FQGNSA. CDR3 DNA: TGTGCCAGCAGTCGAGATTCAGGACCCGGCTACAATGAGCAGTTCTTC. Protein product: CASSRDSGPGYNEQFF.

Turning to this clone: The junction does not match germline at one end; this may be a read error. This chain joins TRBV5-6 and TRBJ1-1, with D hard to call. CDR1 is SGHDT and CDR2 is YYEEEE in the germline V gene. This CDR3 has 14 residues. The CDR3: CASTLGFMNTEAFF. The CDR3 DNA sequence: TGTGCCAGCACCTTGGGCTTTATGAACACTGAAGCTTTCTTT.

The genes are TRBV4-1 and TRBJ2-1; TRBD1 or TRBD2 may be the D gene (5 bases each). V lost 1 base and J lost 6, with 7 bases in between. CDR1 is MGHRA, CDR2 YSYEKL, per germline. The CDR3 has 13 residues. DNA of the CDR3: TGCGCCAGCAGCCAAGGAGGGGCCAATGAGCAGTTCTTC. As protein: CASSQGGANEQFF.

The chain links TRBV27 to TRBJ1-1, with unresolved D. V lost 3 bases and J lost 0, with 5 bases in between. CDR1 is MNHEY and CDR2 is SMNVEV in the germline V gene (reference sequence). The CDR3 sequence is 13 residues long. This chain's CDR3 is CASSFRLNTEAFF. The CDR3 DNA is TGTGCCAGCAGTTTTCGGTTGAACACTGAAGCTTTCTTT.

The V call is TRBV2, the J call TRBJ1-2; D may be TRBD1 (5 bases). This CDR3 region has 15 residues. Trimming pared 4 bases from V and 5 bases from J, leaving 17 bases between. Germline V gene sequence: CDR1 SNHLY, CDR2 FYNNEI. For the CDR3, the DNA is TGTGCCAGCAGTGGGAATGGCAGGGTGGGGTATGGCTACACCTTC. Its translation: CASSGNGRVGYGYTF.

The rearrangement uses TRBV2 and TRBJ2-2, with D possibly called TRBD1 or TRBD2 (5 bases each). This CDR3 is 15 amino acids long. Trimming pared 6 bases from V and 2 bases from J, leaving 13 bases between. Germline V gene sequence: CDR1 SNHLY, CDR2 FYNNEI. CDR3 amino acids: CASRVGRTNTGELFF. The DNA for the CDR3 is TGTGCCAGCAGAGTGGGACGGACCAACACCGGGGAGCTGTTTTTT.

The chain joins TRBV6-6 to TRBJ1-2; the match to TRBD1 covers 7 bases. Trimming cost V 6 bases and J 8 bases; bases outside gene matches: 9. Germline loops: CDR1 MNHNY, CDR2 SVGAGI (reference sequence). The CDR3 runs to 13 residues. In nucleotides, the CDR3 is TGTGCCAGCAGCTCGGGACAGCTGGGGGGCTACACCTTC. It encodes CASSSGQLGGYTF.

V usage is TRBV6-4 and J usage is TRBJ1-5; 8 positions agree with TRBD1. V lost 6 bases, J lost 5 bases, and 3 bases stayed unmatched. The CDR3 length is 13 residues. CDR1 and CDR2 from the germline V gene are MRHNA and SNTAGT. The CDR3 loop is CASRTGVDQPQHF. CDR3 bases: TGTGCCAGCAGGACAGGGGTGGATCAGCCCCAGCATTTT.